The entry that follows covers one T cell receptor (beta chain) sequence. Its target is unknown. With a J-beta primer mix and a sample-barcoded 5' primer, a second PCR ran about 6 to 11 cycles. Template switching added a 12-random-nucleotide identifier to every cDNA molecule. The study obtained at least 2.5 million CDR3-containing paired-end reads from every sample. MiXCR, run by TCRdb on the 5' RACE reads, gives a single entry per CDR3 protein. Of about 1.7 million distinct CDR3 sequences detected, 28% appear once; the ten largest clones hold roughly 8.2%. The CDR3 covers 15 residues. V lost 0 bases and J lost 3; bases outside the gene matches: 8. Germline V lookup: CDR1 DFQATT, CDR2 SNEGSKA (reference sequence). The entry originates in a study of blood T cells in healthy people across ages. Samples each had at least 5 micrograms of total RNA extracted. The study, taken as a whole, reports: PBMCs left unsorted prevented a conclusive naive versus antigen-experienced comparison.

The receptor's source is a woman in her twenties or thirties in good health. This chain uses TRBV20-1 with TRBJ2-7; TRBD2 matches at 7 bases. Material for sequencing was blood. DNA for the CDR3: TGCAGTGCTAGAGATCGTCGAGCGGGGAGCTACGAGCAGTACTTC. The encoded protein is CSARDRRAGSYEQYF.